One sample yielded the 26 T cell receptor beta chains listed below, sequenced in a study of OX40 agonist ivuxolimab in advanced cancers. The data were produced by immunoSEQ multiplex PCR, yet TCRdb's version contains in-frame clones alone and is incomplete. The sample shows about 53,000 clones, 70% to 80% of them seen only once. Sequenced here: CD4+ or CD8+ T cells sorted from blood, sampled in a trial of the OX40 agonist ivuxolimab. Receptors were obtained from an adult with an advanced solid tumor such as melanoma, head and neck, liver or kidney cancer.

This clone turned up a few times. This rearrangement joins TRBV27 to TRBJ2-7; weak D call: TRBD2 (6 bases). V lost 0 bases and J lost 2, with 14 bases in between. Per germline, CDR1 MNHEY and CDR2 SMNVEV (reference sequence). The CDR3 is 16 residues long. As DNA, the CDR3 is TGTGCCAGCAGTTTATCTTTCGGGAGTGGCCCCTACGAGCAGTACTTC. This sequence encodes CASSLSFGSGPYEQYF.

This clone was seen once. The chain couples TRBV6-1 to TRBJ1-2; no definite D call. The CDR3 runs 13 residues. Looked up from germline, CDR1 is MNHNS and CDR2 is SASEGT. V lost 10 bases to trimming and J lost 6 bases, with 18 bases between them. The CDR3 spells CATQVRFSDGYTF. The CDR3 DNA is TGTGCCACCCAGGTCCGATTTTCAGATGGCTACACCTTC.

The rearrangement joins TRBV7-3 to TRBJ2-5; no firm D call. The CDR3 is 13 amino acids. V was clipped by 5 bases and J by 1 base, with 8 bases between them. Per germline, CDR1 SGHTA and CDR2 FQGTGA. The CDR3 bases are TGTGCCAGCAGCAACGCCCCCCAAGAGACCCAGTACTTC. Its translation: CASSNAPQETQYF.

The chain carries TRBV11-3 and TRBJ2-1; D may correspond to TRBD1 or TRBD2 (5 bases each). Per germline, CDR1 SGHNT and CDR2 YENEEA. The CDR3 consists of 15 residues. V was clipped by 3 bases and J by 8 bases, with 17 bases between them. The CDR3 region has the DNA TGTGCCAGCAGCTTTGAGGGAGCAGGGTTCGATGAGCAGTTCTTC. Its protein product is CASSFEGAGFDEQFF.

CDR3 loop: CASSIQGLESGELFF. The CDR3 region has the DNA TGTGCCAGTAGTATACAGGGACTAGAGTCCGGGGAGCTGTTTTTT. The chain combines TRBV19 with TRBJ2-2; 8 positions agree with TRBD2. V lost 2 bases and J lost 6; bases outside the gene matches: 5. There are 15 residues in the CDR3. Per germline, CDR1 LNHDA and CDR2 SQIVND (reference sequence).

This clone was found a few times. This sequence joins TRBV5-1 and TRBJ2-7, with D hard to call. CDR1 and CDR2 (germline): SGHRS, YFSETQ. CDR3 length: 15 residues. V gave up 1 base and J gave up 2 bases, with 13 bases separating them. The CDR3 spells CASSLSRSTTYEQYF. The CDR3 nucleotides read TGCGCCAGCAGCTTGAGTCGGTCGACAACCTACGAGCAGTACTTC.

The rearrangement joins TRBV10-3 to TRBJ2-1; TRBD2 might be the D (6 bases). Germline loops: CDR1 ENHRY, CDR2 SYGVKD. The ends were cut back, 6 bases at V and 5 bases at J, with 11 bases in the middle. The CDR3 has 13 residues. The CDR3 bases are TGTGCCATCAGGGGGGGACTTAACAATGAGCAGTTCTTC. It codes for CAIRGGLNNEQFF.

CDR3 coding DNA: TGTGCCAGCAGATACGGCGGATTGCAGTACTTC. Protein product: CASRYGGLQYF. This chain connects TRBV7-3 to TRBJ2-7; no reliable D call. Germline V gives CDR1 SGHTA, CDR2 FQGTGA. The CDR3 runs 11 residues. Trimming took 6 bases from V and 9 from J, leaving 12 bases between them.

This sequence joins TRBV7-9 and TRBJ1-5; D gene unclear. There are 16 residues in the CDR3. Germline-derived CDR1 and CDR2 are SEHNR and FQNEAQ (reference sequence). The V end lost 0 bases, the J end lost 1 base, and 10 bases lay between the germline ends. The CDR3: CASSLARGGSNQPQHF. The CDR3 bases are TGTGCCAGCAGCTTAGCGAGAGGAGGGAGCAATCAGCCCCAGCATTTT.

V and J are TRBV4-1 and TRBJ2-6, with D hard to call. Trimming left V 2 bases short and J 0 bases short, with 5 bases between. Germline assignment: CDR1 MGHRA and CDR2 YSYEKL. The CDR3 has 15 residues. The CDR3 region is CASSQPISGANVLTF. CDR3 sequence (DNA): TGCGCCAGCAGCCAACCAATCTCTGGGGCCAACGTCCTGACTTTC.

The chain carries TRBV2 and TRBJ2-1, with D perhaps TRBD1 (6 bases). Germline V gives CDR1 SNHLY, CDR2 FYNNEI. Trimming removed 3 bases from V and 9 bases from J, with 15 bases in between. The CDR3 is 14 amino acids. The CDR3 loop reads CASSETGSSGEQFF. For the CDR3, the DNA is TGTGCCAGCAGTGAGACAGGAAGCTCGGGTGAGCAGTTCTTC.

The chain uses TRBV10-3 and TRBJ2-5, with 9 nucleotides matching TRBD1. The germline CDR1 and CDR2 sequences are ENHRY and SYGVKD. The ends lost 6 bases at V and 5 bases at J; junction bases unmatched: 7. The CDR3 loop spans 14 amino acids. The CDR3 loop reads CAISRDRVYETQYF. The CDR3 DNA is TGTGCCATCAGCCGGGACAGGGTATACGAGACCCAGTACTTC.

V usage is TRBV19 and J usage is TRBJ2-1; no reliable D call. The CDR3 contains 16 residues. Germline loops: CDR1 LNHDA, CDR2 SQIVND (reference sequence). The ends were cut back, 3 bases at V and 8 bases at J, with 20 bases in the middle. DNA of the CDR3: TGTGCCAGTAGTATTTATTCCCAGTCTGGCTCAGATGAGCAGTTCTTC. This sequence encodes CASSIYSQSGSDEQFF. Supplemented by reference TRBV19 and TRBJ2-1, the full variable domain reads DGGITQSPKYLFRKEGQNVTLSCEQNLNHDAMYWYRQDPGQGLRLIYYSQIVNDFQKGDIAEGYSVSREKKESFPLTVTSAQKNPTAFYLCASSIYSQSGSDEQFFGPGTRLTVL.

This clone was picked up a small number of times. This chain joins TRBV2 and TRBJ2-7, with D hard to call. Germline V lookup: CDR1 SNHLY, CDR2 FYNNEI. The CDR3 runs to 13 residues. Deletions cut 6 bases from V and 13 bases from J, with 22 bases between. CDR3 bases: TGTGCCAGCAGACCCCCGCCTGGCAGACGGTCCTACTTC. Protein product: CASRPPPGRRSYF. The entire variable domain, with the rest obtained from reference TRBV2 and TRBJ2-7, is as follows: EPEVTQTPSHQVTQMGQEVILRCVPISNHLYFYWYRQILGQKVEFLVSFYNNEISEKSEIFDDQFSVERPDGSNFTLKIRSTKLEDSAMYFCASRPPPGRRSYFGPGTRLTVT.

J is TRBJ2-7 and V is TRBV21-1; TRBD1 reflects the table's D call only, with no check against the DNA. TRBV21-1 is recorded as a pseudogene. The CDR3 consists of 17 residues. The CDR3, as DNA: TGTGCCAGCAGCAAAGACAACAGGGACAGGGGTAGCTACGAGCAGTACTTC. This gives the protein CASSKDNRDRGSYEQYF.

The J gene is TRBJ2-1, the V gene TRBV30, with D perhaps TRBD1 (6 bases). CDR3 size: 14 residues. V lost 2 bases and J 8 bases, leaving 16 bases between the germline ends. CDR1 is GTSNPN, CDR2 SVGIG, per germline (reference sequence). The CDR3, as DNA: TGTGCCTGGAGTCATCTACAGGGTCCCCATGAGCAGTTCTTC. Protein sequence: CAWSHLQGPHEQFF.

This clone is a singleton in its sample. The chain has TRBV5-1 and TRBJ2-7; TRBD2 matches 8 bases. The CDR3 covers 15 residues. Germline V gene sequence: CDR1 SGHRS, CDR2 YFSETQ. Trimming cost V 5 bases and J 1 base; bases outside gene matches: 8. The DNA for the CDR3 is TGCGCCAGCAGTCGGGTAGCGGGAATGTCCTACGAGCAGTACTTC. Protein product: CASSRVAGMSYEQYF.

The CDR3: CAIGGQGNTGELFF. Written as DNA, the CDR3 is TGTGCCATCGGGGGACAGGGGAACACCGGGGAGCTGTTTTTT. The chain has TRBV10-3 and TRBJ2-2, with 9 bases fitting TRBD1. This CDR3 contains 14 residues. J lost 1 base, V lost 8 bases, and 2 bases had no gene match. CDR1 and CDR2 (germline): ENHRY, SYGVKD.

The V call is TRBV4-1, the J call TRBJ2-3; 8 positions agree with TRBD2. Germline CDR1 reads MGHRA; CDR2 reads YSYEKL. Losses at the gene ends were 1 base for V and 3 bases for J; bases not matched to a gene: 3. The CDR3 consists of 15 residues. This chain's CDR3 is CASSQAGGVTDTQYF. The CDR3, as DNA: TGCGCCAGCAGCCAAGCGGGGGGGGTGACAGATACGCAGTATTTT.

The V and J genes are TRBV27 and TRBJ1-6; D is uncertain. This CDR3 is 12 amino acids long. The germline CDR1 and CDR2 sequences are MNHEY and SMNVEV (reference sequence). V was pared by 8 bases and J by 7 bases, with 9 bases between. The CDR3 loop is CASRDPNSPLHF. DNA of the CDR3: TGTGCCAGCCGGGATCCGAATTCACCCCTCCACTTT.

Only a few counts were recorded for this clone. In DNA form, the CDR3 reads TGTGCCAGCAGCGTAGGAACTCCCTCGTGGGGCTACACCTTC. Translated: CASSVGTPSWGYTF. This chain joins TRBV9 and TRBJ1-2; no firm D call. The CDR3 has 14 amino acids. Trimming shortened V by 0 bases and J by 8 bases, and 14 bases separated the two germline ends. The V gene's germline CDR1 is SGDLS and CDR2 YYNGEE. The full variable domain, rest sourced from reference TRBV9 and TRBJ1-2, is DSGVTQTPKHLITATGQRVTLRCSPRSGDLSVYWYQQSLDQGLQFLIQYYNGEERAKGNILERFSAQQFPDLHSELNLSSLELGDSALYFCASSVGTPSWGYTFGSGTRLTVV.

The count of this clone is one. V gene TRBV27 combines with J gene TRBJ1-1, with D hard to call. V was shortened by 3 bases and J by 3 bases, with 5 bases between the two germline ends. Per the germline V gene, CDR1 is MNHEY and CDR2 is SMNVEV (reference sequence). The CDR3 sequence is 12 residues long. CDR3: CASSFFDTEAFF. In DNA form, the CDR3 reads TGTGCCAGCAGTTTTTTCGACACTGAAGCTTTCTTT.

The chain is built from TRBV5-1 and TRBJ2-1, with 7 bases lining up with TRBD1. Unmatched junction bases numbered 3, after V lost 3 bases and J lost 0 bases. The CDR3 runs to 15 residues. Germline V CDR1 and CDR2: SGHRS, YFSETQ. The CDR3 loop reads CASSSQGISYNEQFF. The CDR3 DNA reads TGCGCCAGCAGCTCACAGGGGATCTCCTACAATGAGCAGTTCTTC.

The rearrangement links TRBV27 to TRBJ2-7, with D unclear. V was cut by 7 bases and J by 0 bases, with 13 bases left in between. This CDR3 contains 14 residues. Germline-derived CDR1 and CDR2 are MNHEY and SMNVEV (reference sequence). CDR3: CASIPHGNSYEQYF. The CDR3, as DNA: TGTGCCAGCATTCCCCACGGAAACTCCTACGAGCAGTACTTC.

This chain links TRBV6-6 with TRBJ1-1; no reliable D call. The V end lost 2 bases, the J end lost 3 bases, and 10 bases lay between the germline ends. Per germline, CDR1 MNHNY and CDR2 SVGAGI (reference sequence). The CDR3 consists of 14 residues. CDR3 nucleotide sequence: TGTGCCAGCAGTTACGCCGGGGTGGACACTGAAGCTTTCTTT. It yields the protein CASSYAGVDTEAFF.

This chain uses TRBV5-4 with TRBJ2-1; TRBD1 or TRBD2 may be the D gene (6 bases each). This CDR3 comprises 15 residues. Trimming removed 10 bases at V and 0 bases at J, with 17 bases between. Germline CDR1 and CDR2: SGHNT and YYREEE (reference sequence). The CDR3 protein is CAWRGAESSYNEQFF. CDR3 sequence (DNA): TGTGCCTGGAGGGGGGCGGAGAGCTCCTACAATGAGCAGTTCTTC.